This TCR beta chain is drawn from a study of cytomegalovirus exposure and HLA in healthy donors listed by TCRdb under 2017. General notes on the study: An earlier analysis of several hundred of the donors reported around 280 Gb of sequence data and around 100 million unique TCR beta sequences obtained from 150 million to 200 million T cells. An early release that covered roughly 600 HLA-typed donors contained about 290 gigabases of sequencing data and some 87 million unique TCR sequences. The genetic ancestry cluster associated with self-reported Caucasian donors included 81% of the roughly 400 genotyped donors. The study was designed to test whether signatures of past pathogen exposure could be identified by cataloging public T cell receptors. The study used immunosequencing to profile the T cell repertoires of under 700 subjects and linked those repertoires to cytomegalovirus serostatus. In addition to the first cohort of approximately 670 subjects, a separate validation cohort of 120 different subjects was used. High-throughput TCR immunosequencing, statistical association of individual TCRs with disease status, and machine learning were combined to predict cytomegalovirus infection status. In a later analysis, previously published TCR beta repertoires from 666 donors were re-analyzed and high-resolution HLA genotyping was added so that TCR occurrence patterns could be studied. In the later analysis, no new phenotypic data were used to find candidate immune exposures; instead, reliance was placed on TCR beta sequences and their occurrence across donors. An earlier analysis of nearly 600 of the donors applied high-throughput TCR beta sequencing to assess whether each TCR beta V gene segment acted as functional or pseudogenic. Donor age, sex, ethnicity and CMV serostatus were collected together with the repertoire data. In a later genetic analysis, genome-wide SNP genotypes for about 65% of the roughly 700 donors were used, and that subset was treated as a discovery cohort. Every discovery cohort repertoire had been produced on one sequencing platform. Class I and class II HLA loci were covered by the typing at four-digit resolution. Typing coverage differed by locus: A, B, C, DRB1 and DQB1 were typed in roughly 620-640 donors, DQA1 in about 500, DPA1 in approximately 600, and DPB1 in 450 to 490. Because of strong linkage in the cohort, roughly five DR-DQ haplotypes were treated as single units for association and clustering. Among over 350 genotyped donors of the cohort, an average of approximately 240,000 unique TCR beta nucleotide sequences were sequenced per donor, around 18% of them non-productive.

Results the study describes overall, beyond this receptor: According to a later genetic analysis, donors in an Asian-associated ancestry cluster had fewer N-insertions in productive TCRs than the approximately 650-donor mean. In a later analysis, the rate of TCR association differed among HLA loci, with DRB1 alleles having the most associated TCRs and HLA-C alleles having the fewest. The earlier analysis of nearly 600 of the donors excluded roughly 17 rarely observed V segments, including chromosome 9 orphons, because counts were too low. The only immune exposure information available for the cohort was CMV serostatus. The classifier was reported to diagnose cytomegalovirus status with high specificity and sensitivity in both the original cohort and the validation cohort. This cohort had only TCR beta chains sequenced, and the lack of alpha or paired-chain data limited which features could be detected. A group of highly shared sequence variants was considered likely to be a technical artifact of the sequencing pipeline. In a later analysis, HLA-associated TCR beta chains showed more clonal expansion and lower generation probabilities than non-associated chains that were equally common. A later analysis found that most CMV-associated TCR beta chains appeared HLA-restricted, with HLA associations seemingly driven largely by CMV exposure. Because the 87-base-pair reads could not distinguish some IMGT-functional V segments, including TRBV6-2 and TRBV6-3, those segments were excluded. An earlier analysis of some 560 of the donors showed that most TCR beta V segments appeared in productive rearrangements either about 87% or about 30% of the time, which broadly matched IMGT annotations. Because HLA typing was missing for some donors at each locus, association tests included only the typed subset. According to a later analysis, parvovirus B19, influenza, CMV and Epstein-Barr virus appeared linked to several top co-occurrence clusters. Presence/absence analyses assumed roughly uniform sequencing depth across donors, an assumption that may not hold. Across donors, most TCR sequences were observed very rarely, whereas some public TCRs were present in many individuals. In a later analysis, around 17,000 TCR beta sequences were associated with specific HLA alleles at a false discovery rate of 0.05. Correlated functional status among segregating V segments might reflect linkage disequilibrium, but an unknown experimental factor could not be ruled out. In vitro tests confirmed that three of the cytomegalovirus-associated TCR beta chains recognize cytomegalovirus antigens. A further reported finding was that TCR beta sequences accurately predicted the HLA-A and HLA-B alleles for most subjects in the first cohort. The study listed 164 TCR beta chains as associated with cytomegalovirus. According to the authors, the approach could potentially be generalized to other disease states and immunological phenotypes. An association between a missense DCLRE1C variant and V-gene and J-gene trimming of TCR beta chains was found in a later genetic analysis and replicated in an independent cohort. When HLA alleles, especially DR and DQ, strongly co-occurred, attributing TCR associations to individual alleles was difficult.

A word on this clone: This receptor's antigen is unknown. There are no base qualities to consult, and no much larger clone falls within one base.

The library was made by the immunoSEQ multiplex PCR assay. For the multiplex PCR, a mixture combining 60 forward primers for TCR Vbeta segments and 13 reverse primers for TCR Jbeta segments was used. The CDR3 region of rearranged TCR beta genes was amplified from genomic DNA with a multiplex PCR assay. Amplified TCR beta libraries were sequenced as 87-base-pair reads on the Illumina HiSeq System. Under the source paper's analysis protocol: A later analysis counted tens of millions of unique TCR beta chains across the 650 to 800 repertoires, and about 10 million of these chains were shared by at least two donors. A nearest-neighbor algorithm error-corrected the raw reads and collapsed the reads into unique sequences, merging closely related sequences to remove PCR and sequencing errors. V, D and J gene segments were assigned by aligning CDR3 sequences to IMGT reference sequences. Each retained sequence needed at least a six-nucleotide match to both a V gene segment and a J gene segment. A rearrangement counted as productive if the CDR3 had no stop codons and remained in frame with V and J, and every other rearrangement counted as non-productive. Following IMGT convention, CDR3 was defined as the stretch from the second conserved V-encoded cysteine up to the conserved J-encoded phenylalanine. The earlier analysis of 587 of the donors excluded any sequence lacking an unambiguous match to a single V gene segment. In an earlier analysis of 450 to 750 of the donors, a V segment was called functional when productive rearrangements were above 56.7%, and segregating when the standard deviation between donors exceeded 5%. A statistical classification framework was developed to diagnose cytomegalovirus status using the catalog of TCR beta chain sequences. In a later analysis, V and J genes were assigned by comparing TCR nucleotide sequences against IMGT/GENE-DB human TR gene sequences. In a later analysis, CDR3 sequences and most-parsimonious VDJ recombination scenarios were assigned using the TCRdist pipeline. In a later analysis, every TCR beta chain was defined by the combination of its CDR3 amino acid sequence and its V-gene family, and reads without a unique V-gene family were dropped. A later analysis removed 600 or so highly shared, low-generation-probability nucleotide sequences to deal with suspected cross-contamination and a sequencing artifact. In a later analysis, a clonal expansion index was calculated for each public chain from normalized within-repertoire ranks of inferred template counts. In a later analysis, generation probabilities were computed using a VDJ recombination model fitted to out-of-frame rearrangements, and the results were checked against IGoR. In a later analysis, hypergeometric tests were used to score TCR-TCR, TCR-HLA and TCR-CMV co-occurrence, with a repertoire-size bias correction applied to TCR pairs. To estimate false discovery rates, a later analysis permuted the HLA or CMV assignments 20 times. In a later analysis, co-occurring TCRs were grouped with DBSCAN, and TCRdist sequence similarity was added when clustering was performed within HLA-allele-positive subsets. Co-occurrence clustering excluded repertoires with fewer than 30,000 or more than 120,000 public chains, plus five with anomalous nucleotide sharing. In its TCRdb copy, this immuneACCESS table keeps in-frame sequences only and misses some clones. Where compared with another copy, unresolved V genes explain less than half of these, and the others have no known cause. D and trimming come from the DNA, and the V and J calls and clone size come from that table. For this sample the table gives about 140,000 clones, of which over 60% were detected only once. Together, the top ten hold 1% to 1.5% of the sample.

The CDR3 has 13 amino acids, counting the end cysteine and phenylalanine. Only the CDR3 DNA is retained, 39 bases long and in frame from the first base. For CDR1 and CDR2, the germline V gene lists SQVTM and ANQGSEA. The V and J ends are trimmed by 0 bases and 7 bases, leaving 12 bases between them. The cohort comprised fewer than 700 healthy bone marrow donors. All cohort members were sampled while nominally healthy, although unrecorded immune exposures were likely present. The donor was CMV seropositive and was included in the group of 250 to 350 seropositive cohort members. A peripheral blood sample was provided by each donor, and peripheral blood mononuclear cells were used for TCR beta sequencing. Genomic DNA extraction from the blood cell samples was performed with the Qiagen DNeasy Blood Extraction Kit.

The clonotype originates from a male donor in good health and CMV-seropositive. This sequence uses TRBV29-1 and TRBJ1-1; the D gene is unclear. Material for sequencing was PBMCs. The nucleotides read TGCAGCGTTGAAGATAATAGCCGATATGAAGCTTTCTTT. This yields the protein CSVEDNSRYEAFF. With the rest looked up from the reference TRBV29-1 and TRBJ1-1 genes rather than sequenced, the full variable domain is SAVISQKPSRDICQRGTSLTIQCQVDSQVTMMFWYRQQPGQSLTLIATANQGSEATYESGFVIDKFPISRPNLTFSTLTVSNMSPEDSSIYLCSVEDNSRYEAFFGQGTRLTVV.